The entry below gives a single T cell receptor (beta chain) sequence along with its context. This CDR3 has 17 residues. Germline lookup yields CDR1 SGHNT and CDR2 YYREEE (reference sequence). V shed 4 bases and J 2 bases; nucleotides not matched to a gene: 7. Profiling relied on immunoSEQ multiplex PCR, and the TCRdb table lists in-frame clones only, not all of them. The sample shows 100,000 or so clones, nearly 96% of them seen only once. The data stem from a study of technical replicates of blood from a handful of donors. The chain employs TRBV5-4 and TRBJ2-7; 15 bases are shared with TRBD2. This clonotype was obtained from a human donor in good health. Sequenced input: T cells isolated from PBMCs. CDR3: CASSPGTSGGLTYEQYF. The CDR3 DNA reads as TGTGCCAGCAGCCCCGGGACTAGCGGGGGGCTAACCTACGAGCAGTACTTC.